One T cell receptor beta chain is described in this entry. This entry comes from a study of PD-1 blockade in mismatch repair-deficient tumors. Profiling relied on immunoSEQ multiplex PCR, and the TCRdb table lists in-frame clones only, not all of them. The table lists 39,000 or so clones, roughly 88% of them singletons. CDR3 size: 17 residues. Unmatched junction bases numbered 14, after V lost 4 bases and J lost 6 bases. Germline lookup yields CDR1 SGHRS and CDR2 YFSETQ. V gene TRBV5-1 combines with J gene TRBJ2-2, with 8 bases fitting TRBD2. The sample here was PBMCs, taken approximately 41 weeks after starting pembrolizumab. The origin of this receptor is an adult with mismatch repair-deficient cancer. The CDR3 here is CASSLLTSGARAGELFF. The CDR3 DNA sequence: TGCGCCAGCAGCCTACTAACTAGCGGAGCACGGGCCGGGGAGCTGTTTTTT.